What follows describes a single T cell receptor beta chain. This clonotype was picked up many times. Its antigen is currently not known. Base qualities are not at hand, and no much larger clone is one base apart. This entry is derived from a study of breast tumors, draining lymph nodes, adjacent tissues listed by TCRdb under 2016. About the investigation overall: TCR beta repertoires were compared across tumor, adjacent nontumor tissue and axillary lymph nodes obtained from breast cancer patients. The study was designed to assess the relationships and possible T-cell exchange between tumor, surrounding tissue and draining lymph node repertoires in human breast cancer.

The instrument given in TCRdb is Illumina HiSeq 2000. Multiplex PCR amplification was used to generate the TCR beta chain libraries. High-throughput sequencing was used to analyze the amplified TCR beta chain products. The public sequencing data were trimmed at Q25 with fastp and processed into clonotypes with MiXCR by TCRdb, which kept only in-frame beta chains. A single entry per CDR3 protein holds the most common genes and DNA from its merged rows. The sample table holds 50,000 to 75,000 distinct CDR3 sequences, of which approximately 57% were seen once. Of the sample, approximately 18% falls within the top ten clones. What the study reported, not specific to this receptor: Tumor and nontumor tissue repertoires were found to be significantly more similar in luminal-like than in basal-like breast cancer. The study presented the conclusion that tumor T cells originate in lymph nodes as consistent with a hypothesis, not as something directly demonstrated. T-cell repertoire diversity in tumors was found to be lower than in lymph nodes but higher than in nontumor tissue, and preferential V and J gene usage was observed. The data were considered consistent with most tumor T cells being derived from the lymph node and subsequently expanding within tumor tissue.

The V end loses 2 bases and the J end loses 10 bases, and a stretch of 6 bases separates them. From its cysteine to its phenylalanine, the CDR3 spans 11 amino acids. Only CDR3 DNA is held: 33 bases, read in frame from base 1. The chain is encoded by TRBV12-3 or TRBV12-4 joined to TRBJ2-1; there is no confident call for the D gene. This clonotype was obtained from a female donor with breast cancer. Some clones in this sample may be carry-over from other donors' samples. Sequencing was performed on breast tumor tissue. This receptor carries the CDR3 CASSLSLEQFF. In nucleotides, the sequence is TGTGCCAGCAGTTTATCCCTAGAGCAGTTCTTC.